The clone carrying this TCR beta chain was recorded only once. The data belong to a study of shared T cell receptors in the human thymus. Some clones are missing from TCRdb's copy, which holds only in-frame ones; the method was immunoSEQ multiplex PCR. Of some 700,000 clones listed, roughly 90% are singletons. The CDR3 extends over 18 amino acids. After removal of 6 bases from V and 0 bases from J, the junction contained 12 bases not matched to a gene. CDR1 is LNHDA and CDR2 is SQIVND in the germline V gene (reference sequence). The same sample was also used in a study of human thymus T cells. As that report states: Unrelated individuals reportedly shared highly overlapping thymic TCR repertoires.

This TCR was sampled from a boy in the first two years of life with a congenital heart defect. V and J are TRBV19 and TRBJ2-7, with TRBD1 identical over 12 bases. The sequenced sample was thymocytes. This CDR3 reads CASRGQGASSGNSYEQYF. In nucleotides, the CDR3 is TGTGCCAGTAGGGGACAGGGGGCTTCTAGCGGTAACTCCTACGAGCAGTACTTC. Complete variable domain (other parts from reference TRBV19 and TRBJ2-7): DGGITQSPKYLFRKEGQNVTLSCEQNLNHDAMYWYRQDPGQGLRLIYYSQIVNDFQKGDIAEGYSVSREKKESFPLTVTSAQKNPTAFYLCASRGQGASSGNSYEQYFGPGTRLTVT.